The present TCR beta chain was sequenced within a study of T cell changes during pregnancy in multiple sclerosis. The CDR3 consists of 16 residues. Deletions cut 6 bases from V and 0 bases from J, with 14 bases between. Germline CDR1 and CDR2: SGHTA and FQGNSA. Sequencing used immunoSEQ multiplex PCR; TCRdb keeps in-frame clones, though not all of them. The table records about 38,000 clones, about 93% of them present only once. The sample was CD4+ T cells from peripheral blood mononuclear cells, taken after pregnancy. This sequence joins TRBV7-2 and TRBJ2-2; D unclear. The sequence derives from a female donor in good health, enrolled as a control in a pregnancy study. The CDR3 loop reads CASSSVSGSNTGELFF. DNA for the CDR3: TGTGCCAGCAGTTCAGTGTCGGGTTCGAACACCGGGGAGCTGTTTTTT. Based on the CDR3 plus reference TRBV7-2 and TRBJ2-2, the full variable domain is GAGVSQSPSNKVTEKGKDVELRCDPISGHTALYWYRQSLGQGLEFLIYFQGNSAPDKSGLPSDRFSAERTGGSVSTLTIQRTQQEDSAVYLCASSSVSGSNTGELFFGEGSRLTVL.